This T cell receptor beta chain was recorded in a study of blood T cell repertoires in COVID-19. The CDR3 contains 14 residues. The germline V gene has CDR1 SGHNT and CDR2 YYREEE (reference sequence). Trimming removed 4 bases from V and 8 bases from J, with 15 bases in between. This clone has only a few counts. Original processing methods: Reference gene primers were amplified, and this amplification served to estimate nucleated cell counts. Method: immunoSEQ multiplex PCR; TCRdb's copy keeps in-frame clones and lacks some. For V, J and clone size, that table is used; D and trimming come from the DNA. The data contain 150,000 to 180,000 clones, about 80% of them singletons.

The material sequenced was peripheral blood. This clonotype originated in a man in his sixties with acute or convalescent COVID-19. The chain has TRBV5-4 and TRBJ1-4; tentative D call: TRBD1 (5 bases). The CDR3, as DNA: TGTGCCAGCAGCCGGGGCCGGGGGTCAGAAAAACTGTTTTTT. As protein: CASSRGRGSEKLFF. Supplemented by reference TRBV5-4 and TRBJ1-4, the full variable domain reads ETGVTQSPTHLIKTRGQQVTLRCSSQSGHNTVSWYQQALGQGPQFIFQYYREEENGRGNFPPRFSGLQFPNYSSELNVNALELDDSALYLCASSRGRGSEKLFFGSGTQLSVL.